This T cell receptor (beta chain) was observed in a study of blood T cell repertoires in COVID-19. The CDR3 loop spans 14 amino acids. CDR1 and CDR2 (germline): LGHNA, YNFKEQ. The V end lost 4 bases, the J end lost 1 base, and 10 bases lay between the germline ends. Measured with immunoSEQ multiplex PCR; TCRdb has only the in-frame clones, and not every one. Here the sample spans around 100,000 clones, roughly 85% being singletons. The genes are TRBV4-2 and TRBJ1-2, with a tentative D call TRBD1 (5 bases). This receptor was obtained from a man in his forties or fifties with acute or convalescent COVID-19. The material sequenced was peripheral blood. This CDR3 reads CASSRAQDNYGYTF. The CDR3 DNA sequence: TGTGCCAGCAGCCGAGCACAGGATAACTATGGCTACACCTTC.